The 25 T cell receptor beta chains presented below share a single source sample, sequenced in a study of shared clonotypes between healthy human individuals. Measured with immunoSEQ multiplex PCR; TCRdb has only the in-frame clones, and not every one. Of about 2.3 million clones listed, roughly 90% are singletons. The sample comprised naive CD4+ T cells from PBMCs. As for subset: CD45RA+ positively selected. The receptors here all came from a man younger than 35 in good health. Some clones in this sample may be carry-over from other donors' samples.

CDR3 residues: CASSPRGSDYGYTF. The CDR3, as DNA: TGTGCCAGCAGTCCCCGGGGTTCCGACTATGGCTACACCTTC. The chain uses TRBV6-1 and TRBJ1-2; D gene ambiguous. Germline loops: CDR1 MNHNS, CDR2 SASEGT. This CDR3 has 14 amino acids. V was trimmed by 5 bases and J by 3 bases, leaving 13 bases between them.

The chain carries TRBV30 and TRBJ1-2; TRBD1 is a possible D gene (5 bases). V was trimmed by 3 bases and J by 3 bases, leaving 11 bases between them. In germline, CDR1 is GTSNPN, CDR2 SVGIG (reference sequence). The CDR3 totals 13 residues. DNA of the CDR3: TGTGCCTGGAGCAGAAGAGGGGACTATGGCTACACCTTC. It translates to CAWSRRGDYGYTF. Using reference TRBV30 and TRBJ1-2 for the parts outside the CDR3, the full variable domain is SQTIHQWPATLVQPVGSPLSLECTVEGTSNPNLYWYRQAAGRGLQLLFYSVGIGQISSEVPQNLSASRPQDRQFILSSKKLLLSDSGFYLCAWSRRGDYGYTFGSGTRLTVV.

The chain links TRBV11-2 to TRBJ1-1, with D perhaps TRBD1 (6 bases). This CDR3 has 12 amino acids. Trimming removed 3 bases from V and 10 bases from J, with 12 bases in between. CDR1 and CDR2 (germline): SGHAT, FQNNGV. In DNA form, the CDR3 reads TGTGCCAGCAGCTTGTTAGGGGGTGTAGCTTTCTTT. It translates to CASSLLGGVAFF.

The rearrangement joins TRBV11-2 to TRBJ2-7; D is possibly TRBD1 (6 bases). The V end was cut by 1 base, the J end by 2 bases, with 18 bases between. Germline loops: CDR1 SGHAT, CDR2 FQNNGV. This CDR3 region has 17 residues. The CDR3 DNA is TGTGCCAGCAGCTTAGTGGCAGGGGCCAGCCGCCCCTACGAGCAGTACTTC. It specifies CASSLVAGASRPYEQYF.

About this clone: Other DNA sequences in this specimen translate into the identical CDR3. V gene TRBV28 combines with J gene TRBJ2-5, with 7 bases lining up with TRBD1. V lost 5 bases, J lost 0 bases, and 0 bases stayed unmatched. CDR3 length: 13 amino acids. CDR1 and CDR2 (germline): MDHEN, SYDVKM. The CDR3 DNA sequence: TGTGCCAGCAGTGGGACAGACCAAGAGACCCAGTACTTC. It specifies CASSGTDQETQYF.

The chain has TRBV29-1 and TRBJ2-5; D is perhaps TRBD1 or TRBD2 (5 bases each). This CDR3 is 12 amino acids long. Looked up from germline, CDR1 is SQVTM and CDR2 is ANQGSEA. With 7 bases removed from V and 3 bases from J, the gap between germline ends came to 12 bases. The DNA for the CDR3 is TGCAGCGCCGCCGGGGCCGAAGAGACCCAGTACTTC. Protein: CSAAGAEETQYF.

This clone has only one observation. The chain recombines TRBV19 with TRBJ2-1; TRBD2 agrees at 8 bases. J was trimmed by 0 bases and V by 3 bases; bases with no gene match: 4. Looked up from germline, CDR1 is LNHDA and CDR2 is SQIVND (reference sequence). CDR3 length: 16 residues. The CDR3 region is CASSIRGTSSYNEQFF. The CDR3 DNA follows: TGTGCCAGTAGTATTCGGGGGACTAGCTCCTACAATGAGCAGTTCTTC.

The chain combines TRBV9 with TRBJ2-7; a possible D gene is TRBD2 (5 bases). The CDR3 loop spans 16 amino acids. Trimming pared 3 bases from V and 0 bases from J, leaving 16 bases between. Germline V lookup: CDR1 SGDLS, CDR2 YYNGEE. The CDR3 is CASSALGSTNSYEQYF. DNA for the CDR3: TGTGCCAGCAGCGCACTCGGGTCGACTAACTCCTACGAGCAGTACTTC.

The chain recombines TRBV28 with TRBJ2-5, with 10 bases aligning to TRBD2. This CDR3 comprises 16 residues. Germline V gene data show CDR1 as MDHEN and CDR2 as SYDVKM. With 6 bases clipped from V and 4 bases from J, the junction kept 11 bases outside the gene matches. CDR3 in amino acids: CASRGLASQLGETQYF. The CDR3 DNA reads TGTGCCAGCAGGGGACTAGCGAGCCAACTTGGAGAGACCCAGTACTTC.

This chain connects TRBV9 to TRBJ2-1; 9 positions match TRBD2. The length of the CDR3 is 15 residues. The junction had 12 bases not matched to a gene; V was cut back by 4 bases and J by 10 bases. Germline lookup yields CDR1 SGDLS and CDR2 YYNGEE. DNA of the CDR3: TGTGCCAGCAGCCCTCCGGGACTAGCTTCTGGGGAGCAGTTCTTC. Translated: CASSPPGLASGEQFF.

This chain links TRBV2 with TRBJ1-1; D might be TRBD1 (6 bases). The CDR3 is 14 residues long. The germline CDR1 and CDR2 sequences are SNHLY and FYNNEI. The V gene lost 7 bases and the J gene lost 1 base, with 13 bases spanning the gap. In nucleotides, the CDR3 is TGTGCCAGCAACGTGTTACAGGGGAACACTGAAGCTTTCTTT. The encoded protein is CASNVLQGNTEAFF. Full variable domain (rest looked up from reference TRBV2 and TRBJ1-1): EPEVTQTPSHQVTQMGQEVILRCVPISNHLYFYWYRQILGQKVEFLVSFYNNEISEKSEIFDDQFSVERPDGSNFTLKIRSTKLEDSAMYFCASNVLQGNTEAFFGQGTRLTVV.

V gene TRBV19 combines with J gene TRBJ1-5; 8 nucleotides align to TRBD1. Per germline, CDR1 LNHDA and CDR2 SQIVND (reference sequence). This CDR3 is built from 15 residues. Trimming at V came to 5 bases and at J to 2 bases, leaving 5 bases not matched to a gene. The CDR3 sequence: CASSVTGGGNQPQHF. The CDR3 DNA follows: TGTGCCAGTAGTGTAACAGGGGGAGGCAATCAGCCCCAGCATTTT.

The genes are TRBV29-1 and TRBJ2-5; possible D gene TRBD2, 5 bases. Germline CDR1 reads SQVTM; CDR2 reads ANQGSEA. Trimming pared 2 bases from V and 4 bases from J, leaving 11 bases between. CDR3 length: 13 amino acids. CDR3 region: CSVESRGRETQYF. Written as DNA, the CDR3 is TGCAGCGTTGAAAGCCGGGGTAGAGAGACCCAGTACTTC.

The V gene is TRBV6-5, the J gene TRBJ2-7, with 9 bases that match TRBD1. V lost 10 bases and J lost 9; bases outside the gene matches: 13. CDR3 length: 13 amino acids. In germline, CDR1 is MNHEY, CDR2 SVGAGI. CDR3 nucleotide sequence: TGTGCCACCTCCCAGGCGGTGACAGGGGGGCAGTACTTC. Its protein product is CATSQAVTGGQYF.

Comment on this clone: Different DNA sequences within this sample yield the same CDR3. V usage is TRBV7-3 and J usage is TRBJ1-2; D is uncertain. The CDR3 consists of 15 residues. Germline lookup yields CDR1 SGHTA and CDR2 FQGTGA. Trimming cost V 0 bases and J 2 bases, with 10 bases left between them. As DNA, the CDR3 is TGTGCCAGCAGCTTAACACCAGGCCAAAACTATGGCTACACCTTC. Translating gives CASSLTPGQNYGYTF.

The rearrangement joins TRBV11-2 to TRBJ2-5, with D unclear. Germline V gene lookup returns CDR1 SGHAT and CDR2 FQNNGV. CDR3 length: 13 amino acids. With 3 bases removed from V and 5 bases from J, the gap between germline ends came to 10 bases. The CDR3 region is CASSFGFGETQYF. CDR3 nucleotide sequence: TGTGCCAGCAGCTTTGGATTCGGGGAGACCCAGTACTTC.

The V and J genes are TRBV7-3 and TRBJ1-2, with 7 nucleotides matching TRBD1. The CDR3 length is 16 residues. Germline V gives CDR1 SGHTA, CDR2 FQGTGA. With V trimmed by 5 bases and J by 0 bases, 9 bases remained unmatched. The CDR3 DNA follows: TGTGCCAGCAGCCCAAAACAGGGGCCGACTAACTATGGCTACACCTTC. This translates into CASSPKQGPTNYGYTF. Combining the CDR3 with reference TRBV7-3 and TRBJ1-2 gives the whole variable domain GAGVSQTPSNKVTEKGKYVELRCDPISGHTALYWYRQSLGQGPEFLIYFQGTGAADDSGLPNDRFFAVRPEGSVSTLKIQRTERGDSAVYLCASSPKQGPTNYGYTFGSGTRLTVV.

The chain has TRBV6-5 and TRBJ1-1; TRBD1 is a possible D gene (6 bases). Germline V gene data show CDR1 as MNHEY and CDR2 as SVGAGI. CDR3 size: 15 residues. Deletions cut 5 bases from V and 3 bases from J, with 16 bases between. CDR3 sequence reads: CASSGRQGKDTEAFF. The CDR3 DNA follows: TGTGCCAGCAGTGGACGGCAGGGGAAGGACACTGAAGCTTTCTTT.

The CDR3 reads CASSTTGALRYEQYF. Here the CDR3 DNA reads TGTGCCAGCAGCACGACAGGGGCCTTACGTTACGAGCAGTACTTC. This chain connects TRBV6-5 to TRBJ2-7; 8 bases align to TRBD1. The V gene end was trimmed by 6 bases and the J gene end by 4 bases; junction bases not matched to a gene: 11. Germline CDR1 MNHEY, CDR2 SVGAGI. The CDR3 sequence is 15 residues long.

About this clone: Other DNA sequences in the sample encode the same CDR3. The chain links TRBV5-1 to TRBJ2-4; perhaps TRBD1 as D (5 bases). This CDR3 region has 15 residues. Trimming left V 4 bases short and J 0 bases short, with 11 bases between. Germline V gene lookup returns CDR1 SGHRS and CDR2 YFSETQ. The CDR3 reads CASSRDSLAKNIQYF. CDR3 bases: TGCGCCAGCAGCCGAGACAGTCTAGCCAAAAACATTCAGTACTTC.

The DNA of the CDR3 is TGTGCCAGCAGCTTAAAAGGGCTGGCGACCCAGTACTTC. This sequence encodes CASSLKGLATQYF. The chain is built from TRBV11-2 and TRBJ2-5; no definite D call. The CDR3 length is 13 residues. The germline V gene has CDR1 SGHAT and CDR2 FQNNGV. V was cut by 2 bases and J by 7 bases, with 11 bases left in between.

V is TRBV28 and J is TRBJ1-2; 10 nucleotides align to TRBD1. The V gene end was trimmed by 6 bases and the J gene end by 8 bases; junction bases not matched to a gene: 12. This CDR3 comprises 15 residues. Per germline, CDR1 MDHEN and CDR2 SYDVKM. The chain's CDR3 is CASRIGTGVREGYTF. The CDR3 DNA follows: TGTGCCAGCAGGATAGGGACAGGGGTGAGAGAAGGCTACACCTTC.

Worth noting for this clone: Other DNA variants within this sample encode the same CDR3. For the CDR3, the DNA is TGCAGCGTTCGCAGGGGAAGCTACGAGCAGTACTTC. This translates into CSVRRGSYEQYF. The chain has TRBV29-1 and TRBJ2-7; tentatively, D is TRBD1 (6 bases). V dropped 5 bases and J dropped 3 bases, with 11 bases sitting between them. Germline CDR1 is SQVTM and CDR2 is ANQGSEA. The length of the CDR3 is 12 residues.

The chain employs TRBV27 and TRBJ2-2; D could derive from TRBD1 or TRBD2 (5 bases each). From germline, CDR1 is MNHEY and CDR2 SMNVEV (reference sequence). V lost 6 bases to trimming and J lost 2 bases, with 19 bases between them. The CDR3 contains 17 residues. CDR3 nucleotides: TGTGCCAGCAGCTCTAGGACTCCAGGGAAAAACACCGGGGAGCTGTTTTTT. Translation: CASSSRTPGKNTGELFF.

This clone was counted a single time. The chain carries TRBV5-4 and TRBJ2-2; D call uncertain. Per germline, CDR1 SGHNT and CDR2 YYREEE (reference sequence). This CDR3 comprises 13 residues. Trimming cost V 0 bases and J 3 bases, with 3 bases left between them. The DNA for the CDR3 is TGTGCCAGCAGCTTGGGGGACACCGGGGAGCTGTTTTTT. As protein: CASSLGDTGELFF.